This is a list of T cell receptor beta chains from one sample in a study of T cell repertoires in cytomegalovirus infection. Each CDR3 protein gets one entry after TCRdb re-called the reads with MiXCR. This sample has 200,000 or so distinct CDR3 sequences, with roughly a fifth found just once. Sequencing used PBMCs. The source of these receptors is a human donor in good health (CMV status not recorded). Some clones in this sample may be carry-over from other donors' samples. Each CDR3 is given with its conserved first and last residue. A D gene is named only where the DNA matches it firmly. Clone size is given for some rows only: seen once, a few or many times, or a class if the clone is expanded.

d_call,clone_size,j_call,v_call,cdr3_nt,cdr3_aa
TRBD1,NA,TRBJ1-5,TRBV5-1,TGCGCCAGCAGCGCGACAGGGGGCTCTCAGCCCCAGCATTTT,CASSATGGSQPQHF
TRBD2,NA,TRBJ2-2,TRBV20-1,TGCAGTGCTAGGTCAGCGGGAGCGGCCGGGGAGCTGTTTTTT,CSARSAGAAGELFF
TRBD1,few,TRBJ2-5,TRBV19,TGTGCCAGTAGGCGGACTGGACAGGGCGAAACAGAGACCCAGTACTTC,CASRRTGQGETETQYF
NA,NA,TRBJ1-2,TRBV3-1,TGTGCCAGCAGCCAAGGTGGCGGGGACTATGGCTACACCTTC,CASSQGGGDYGYTF
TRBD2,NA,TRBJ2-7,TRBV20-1,TGCTCGGTGGGGCTAGCGGGCGAGCAGTACTTC,CSVGLAGEQYF
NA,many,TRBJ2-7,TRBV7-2,TGTGCCAGCAGCTCCCGGGATTCCTACGAGCAGTACTTC,CASSSRDSYEQYF
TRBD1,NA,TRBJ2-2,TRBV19,TGTGCCAGTAGTAGGGGACAGTTCAACACCGGGGAGCTGTTTTTT,CASSRGQFNTGELFF
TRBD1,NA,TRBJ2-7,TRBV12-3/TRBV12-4,TGTGCCAGCAGGAACGGACAGGGGGGTTCCTACGAGCAGTACTTC,CASRNGQGGSYEQYF
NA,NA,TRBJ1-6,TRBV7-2,TGTGCCAGCAGCTTAAGTCGGACATCGGCTTCACCCCTCCACTTT,CASSLSRTSASPLHF
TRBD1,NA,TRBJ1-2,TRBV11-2,TGTGCCAGCAGCCTCCAAAACTACCGGGACAGGGGGAAGAATGGCTACACCTTC,CASSLQNYRDRGKNGYTF
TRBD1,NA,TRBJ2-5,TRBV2,TGTGCCAGCGGAAACAGGGGCCAAGAGACCCAGTACTTC,CASGNRGQETQYF
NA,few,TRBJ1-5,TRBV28,TGTGCCAGCAGTCCCCCGTCGGGAAATCAGCCCCAGCATTTT,CASSPPSGNQPQHF
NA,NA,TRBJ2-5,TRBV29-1,TGCAGCTCCCAGGGGTTTCAAGAGACCCAGTACTTC,CSSQGFQETQYF
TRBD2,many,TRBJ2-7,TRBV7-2,TGTGCCAGCAGCTTAAGTGGGACTAGCGGCCCCTACGAGCAGTACTTC,CASSLSGTSGPYEQYF
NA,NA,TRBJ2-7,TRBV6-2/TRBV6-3,TGTGCCAGCAGTTACGGCCCCTACGAGCAGTACTTC,CASSYGPYEQYF
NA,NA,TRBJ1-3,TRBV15,TGTGCCACCAGCAGAGCAGGGGCAGCTGGAAACACCATATATTTT,CATSRAGAAGNTIYF
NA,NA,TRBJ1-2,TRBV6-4,TGTGCCAGCAGTGACCGCTACTATGGCTACACCTTC,CASSDRYYGYTF
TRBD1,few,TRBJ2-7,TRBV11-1,TGTGCCAGCAGCTCTTTTACTGGACAGGGGACTTCCTACGAGCAGTACTTC,CASSSFTGQGTSYEQYF
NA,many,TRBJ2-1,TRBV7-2,TGTGCCAGCAGCCTATGGGGGGTGGGGGATGAGCAGTTCTTC,CASSLWGVGDEQFF
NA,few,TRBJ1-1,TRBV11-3,TGTGCCAGCAGAGCGGCAGGGAGAATGAACACTGAAGCTTTCTTT,CASRAAGRMNTEAFF
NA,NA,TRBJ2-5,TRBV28,TGTGCCAGCAGTTTATTGCGTGGCCATCCGGTGGACCAGTACTTC,CASSLLRGHPVDQYF
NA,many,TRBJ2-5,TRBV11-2,TGTGCCAGCAGCTTACAACAAGAGACCCAGTACTTC,CASSLQQETQYF
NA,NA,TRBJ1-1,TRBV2,TGTGCCAGCAGTGTTTCCAGGCACACTGAAGCTTTCTTT,CASSVSRHTEAFF
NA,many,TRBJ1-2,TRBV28,TGTGCCAGCAGTTTATCCACAGGGCCCTATGCCTATGGCTACACCTTC,CASSLSTGPYAYGYTF
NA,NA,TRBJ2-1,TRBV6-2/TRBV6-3,TGTGCCAGCAGTTACTCAAATAATGAGCAGTTCTTC,CASSYSNNEQFF
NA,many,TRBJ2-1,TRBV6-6,TGTGCCAGCAGTCGCGGGACCACGGCGAGGGAGCAGTTCTTC,CASSRGTTAREQFF
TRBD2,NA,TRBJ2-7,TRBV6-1,TGTGCCCTCGGAAACGGGAGGTACGAGCAGTACTTC,CALGNGRYEQYF
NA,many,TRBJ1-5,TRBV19,TGTGCCAGTAGCCAACAACCACGGGACGGTAAGAATCAGCCCCAGCATTTT,CASSQQPRDGKNQPQHF
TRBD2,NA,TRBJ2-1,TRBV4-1,TGCGCCAGCAGCCAGGTTACTGGACTAGCGTCCTACAATGAGCAGTTCTTC,CASSQVTGLASYNEQFF
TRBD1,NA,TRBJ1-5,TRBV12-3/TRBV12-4,TGTGCCAGCAGTCCTACCAGGGGGGGAGATCAGCATTTT,CASSPTRGGDQHF
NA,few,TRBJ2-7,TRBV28,TGTGCCAGCAGCAACCCCTTAGGGCGGAGCGAGCAGTACTTC,CASSNPLGRSEQYF
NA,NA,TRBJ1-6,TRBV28,TGTGCCAGCACCTCGGGGGACGGACTCTATAATTCACCCCTCCACTTT,CASTSGDGLYNSPLHF
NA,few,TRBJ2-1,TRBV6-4,TGTGCCAGCAGTGAGGGGCCCTTGGGGGAGCAGTTCTTC,CASSEGPLGEQFF
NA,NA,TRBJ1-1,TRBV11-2,TGTGCCAGCAGCTTAAACAGATTCGGGACTGAAGCTTTCTTT,CASSLNRFGTEAFF
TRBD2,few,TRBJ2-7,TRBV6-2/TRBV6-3,TGTGCCAGCAGTTCAGGACTAGCGGGATCCTACGAGCAGTACTTC,CASSSGLAGSYEQYF
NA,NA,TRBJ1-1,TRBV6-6,TGTGCCAGCAGTTACTCGAGTGAGAGTGAAGCTTTCTTT,CASSYSSESEAFF
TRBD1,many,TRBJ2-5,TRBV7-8,TGTGCCAGCAGCTCCCAACAGGGGGCATGGGAGACCCAGTACTTC,CASSSQQGAWETQYF
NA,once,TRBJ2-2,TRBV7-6,TGTGCCAGCAGCTTACGCCTCGGGGGCTACACCGGGGAGGTGTTTTTT,CASSLRLGGYTGEVFF
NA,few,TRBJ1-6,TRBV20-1,TGCAGTGCCGTTACAGGAGATTCACCCCTCCACTTT,CSAVTGDSPLHF
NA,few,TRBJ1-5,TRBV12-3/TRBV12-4,TGTGCCAGCAGTTTATCCCGGTATCAGCCCCAGCATTTT,CASSLSRYQPQHF
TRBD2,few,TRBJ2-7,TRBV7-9,TGTGCCAGCAGCTTAGAAGGACTAGCCGGGTCCAACGAGCAGTACTTC,CASSLEGLAGSNEQYF
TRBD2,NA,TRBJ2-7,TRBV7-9,TGTGCCAGCAGCGGCCGACTAGCGGGGGCGAAAGGCGAGCAGTACTTC,CASSGRLAGAKGEQYF
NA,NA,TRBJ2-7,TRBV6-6,TGTGCCAGCGCTCCCCGGGGAGCATCCTACGAGCAGTACTTC,CASAPRGASYEQYF
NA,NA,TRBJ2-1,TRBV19,TGTGCCAGTAGTATTCAGGGGGGTTCCTACAATGAGCAGTTCTTC,CASSIQGGSYNEQFF